This TCR beta chain was found in a study of blood T cells in healthy people across ages. Russia was home to the donors, healthy Caucasian individuals aged roughly 6 to 90. It was with a sample-barcoded 5' primer and a J-beta primer mix that a second PCR of roughly 7 to 12 cycles was run. Each CDR3 protein gets one entry after TCRdb re-called the 5' RACE reads with MiXCR. The profile shows 1.5 million to 2 million distinct CDR3 sequences, under 30% of them singletons. This clonotype came up many times. This CDR3 region has 12 residues. The V end was cut by 3 bases, the J end by 6 bases, with 9 bases between. Germline values: CDR1 SGHTA, CDR2 FQGNSA.

This chain links TRBV7-2 with TRBJ2-7; D unclear. This sequence was found in a young woman in good health. The sequenced sample consisted of blood. CDR3 sequence reads: CASSFLVGEQYF. The CDR3 nucleotides are TGTGCCAGCAGCTTTCTTGTGGGCGAGCAGTACTTC.